Listed below are T cell receptor beta chains from one sample, sequenced in a study of regulatory T cells in long-lasting Graves disease. TCRdb reanalysed the multiplex PCR reads using MiXCR and keeps one entry per CDR3 protein. The sample carries more than 300,000 distinct CDR3 sequences, roughly 23% recorded once. Sample: peripheral blood mononuclear cells (PBMCs), taken when the disease was refractory, from a patient treated with antithyroid drugs. These receptors all stem from a middle-aged woman with Graves disease. CDR3s include the opening cysteine and the closing phenylalanine or tryptophan. The D gene is left open where the match is weak. The size of a clone is reported for some rows only, either as once, few or many, or as a class for expanded clones.

clone_size,j_call,v_call,cdr3_length,d_call,cdr3_aa,cdr3_nt
few,TRBJ2-2,TRBV7-6,13,.,CASSLSSSGELFF,TGTGCCAGCAGTCTTTCTAGTTCCGGGGAGCTGTTTTTT
many,TRBJ1-1,TRBV5-1,13,.,CASSFDRVTEAFF,TGCGCCAGCAGCTTCGATAGGGTCACTGAAGCTTTCTTT
many,TRBJ1-6,TRBV27,15,.,CASSLSMPLNSPLHF,TGTGCCAGCAGTTTATCGATGCCCCTCAATTCACCCCTCCACTTT
many,TRBJ1-3,TRBV24-1,11,.,CATSMIDTIYF,TGTGCCACCAGTATGATAGACACCATATATTTT
.,TRBJ1-1,TRBV18,15,TRBD1,CASSNRGPMNTEAFF,TGTGCCAGCTCCAACAGGGGACCCATGAACACTGAAGCTTTCTTT
few,TRBJ1-2,TRBV14,13,.,CASSQRAGYGYTF,TGTGCCAGCAGTCAACGGGCCGGTTATGGCTACACCTTC
few,TRBJ1-3,TRBV27,16,.,CASSLRPPASGNTIYF,TGTGCCAGCAGTTTGCGGCCCCCGGCCTCTGGAAACACCATATATTTT
.,TRBJ2-5,TRBV28,16,TRBD2,CASSQGGVAGVETQYF,TGTGCCAGCAGCCAGGGGGGGGTAGCGGGAGTGGAGACCCAGTACTTC
few,TRBJ1-5,TRBV20-1,12,TRBD1,CSAPTGDQPQHF,TGCAGTGCTCCAACAGGGGACCAGCCCCAGCATTTT
.,TRBJ2-2,TRBV12-3/TRBV12-4,15,.,CASSIKRLNGGELFF,TGTGCCAGCAGTATTAAGCGTCTTAACGGCGGGGAGCTGTTTTTT
many,TRBJ2-7,TRBV6-8,17,.,CASSYAHPRGKGYEQYF,TGTGCCAGCAGTTACGCTCATCCGCGGGGTAAGGGGTACGAGCAGTACTTC
.,TRBJ2-4,TRBV29-1,13,.,CSVGLKAKNIQYF,TGCAGCGTTGGACTCAAAGCCAAAAACATTCAGTACTTC
many,TRBJ2-2,TRBV29-1,15,.,CSVGMGARNTGELFF,TGCAGCGTTGGGATGGGGGCGCGGAACACCGGGGAGCTGTTTTTT
.,TRBJ2-4,TRBV2,16,.,CASSQEYGGPMDIQYF,TGTGCCAGCAGCCAAGAGTACGGGGGGCCTATGGACATTCAGTACTTC
few,TRBJ2-1,TRBV28,14,TRBD1,CASQTGGSYNEQFF,TGTGCCAGCCAAACAGGGGGCTCCTACAATGAGCAGTTCTTC
.,TRBJ2-5,TRBV6-5,16,.,CASSSATQVRRETQYF,TGTGCCAGCAGTTCAGCGACGCAGGTCCGCCGGGAGACCCAGTACTTC
many,TRBJ2-7,TRBV6-2/TRBV6-3,13,.,CASSYRLHYEQYF,TGTGCCAGCAGTTACCGGCTACACTACGAGCAGTACTTC
.,TRBJ2-4,TRBV20-1,16,TRBD2,CSARRAGVIAKNIQYF,TGCAGTGCTAGACGAGCGGGAGTAATAGCCAAAAACATTCAGTACTTC
.,TRBJ2-1,TRBV28,16,.,CASSFERGRTYNEQFF,TGTGCCAGCAGTTTTGAGAGGGGGAGAACCTACAATGAGCAGTTCTTC
many,TRBJ1-5,TRBV28,16,.,CASSQGTAALNQPQHF,TGTGCCAGCAGCCAGGGGACGGCGGCCCTCAATCAGCCCCAGCATTTT
many,TRBJ1-2,TRBV28,11,.,CASSSDYGYTF,TGTGCCAGCAGTTCAGACTATGGCTACACCTTC
.,TRBJ2-7,TRBV5-4,15,.,CASSLVGGGTYEQYF,TGTGCCAGCAGCTTGGTAGGAGGAGGAACCTACGAGCAGTACTTC
many,TRBJ2-7,TRBV2,13,TRBD2,CASPGLAGVEQYF,TGTGCCAGCCCGGGACTAGCGGGAGTCGAGCAGTACTTC
.,TRBJ1-6,TRBV2,14,TRBD1,CASSGQGSHSPLHF,TGTGCCAGCAGTGGACAGGGGAGTCATTCACCCCTCCACTTT
few,TRBJ2-7,TRBV11-2,17,.,CASSLNPLQMSSYEQYF,TGTGCCAGCAGCCTAAATCCATTACAGATGAGCTCCTACGAGCAGTACTTC
many,TRBJ1-5,TRBV12-3/TRBV12-4,12,.,CASSSGWQPQHF,TGTGCCAGCAGTTCAGGGTGGCAGCCCCAGCATTTT
.,TRBJ2-1,TRBV5-1,16,TRBD1,CASSSGDRGSYNEQFF,TGCGCCAGCAGCTCCGGAGACAGGGGATCCTACAATGAGCAGTTCTTC
many,TRBJ2-2,TRBV20-1,12,.,CSARAFHGELFF,TGCAGTGCTAGAGCTTTTCACGGGGAGCTGTTTTTT
.,TRBJ2-7,TRBV29-1,13,.,CSVDHGYGHEQYF,TGCAGCGTTGATCATGGTTATGGGCACGAGCAGTACTTC
many,TRBJ1-1,TRBV7-9,12,.,CASSFGQTEAFF,TGTGCCAGCAGCTTTGGACAGACTGAAGCTTTCTTT
.,TRBJ1-3,TRBV14,16,.,CASSQEGLSGRNTIYF,TGTGCCAGCAGCCAAGAGGGATTGTCCGGGCGAAACACCATATATTTT
many,TRBJ1-1,TRBV12-3/TRBV12-4,12,TRBD1,CASSSGQVRAFF,TGTGCCAGCAGCTCCGGACAGGTTCGCGCTTTCTTT
.,TRBJ2-7,TRBV9,15,.,CASSVGMAGTYEQYF,TGTGCCAGCAGCGTAGGTATGGCAGGGACCTACGAGCAGTACTTC
many,TRBJ2-7,TRBV28,16,TRBD2,CASSPAGGGAKYEQYF,TGTGCCAGCAGCCCGGCCGGGGGAGGGGCCAAGTACGAGCAGTACTTC
many,TRBJ2-5,TRBV5-6,13,.,CASSFRAGETQYF,TGTGCCAGCAGCTTCAGGGCCGGGGAGACCCAGTACTTC
few,TRBJ2-2,TRBV7-9,16,TRBD1,CAIAKTGGANTGELFF,TGTGCCATTGCGAAGACAGGGGGCGCGAACACCGGGGAGCTGTTTTTT
few,TRBJ1-1,TRBV5-1,15,TRBD1,CASTPRTGKNTEAFF,TGCGCCAGTACCCCCAGGACAGGGAAAAACACTGAAGCTTTCTTT
many,TRBJ2-7,TRBV6-1,15,.,CASSEAERSSYEQYF,TGTGCCAGCAGTGAAGCGGAGAGGAGCTCCTACGAGCAGTACTTC
few,TRBJ2-1,TRBV7-8,18,TRBD2,CASSLALRSSGKFYEQFF,TGTGCCAGCAGCTTAGCGCTCCGGAGTAGCGGGAAATTTTATGAGCAGTTCTTC
.,TRBJ2-2,TRBV7-9,18,.,CASSLPLALRPNTGELFF,TGTGCCAGCAGCTTACCCCTAGCTCTAAGACCGAACACCGGGGAGCTGTTTTTT
.,TRBJ1-5,TRBV20-1,15,.,CSARDPGGKNQPQHF,TGCAGTGCTAGAGATCCGGGAGGGAAGAATCAGCCCCAGCATTTT
many,TRBJ2-2,TRBV28,17,TRBD1,CASSLSFGTANTGELFF,TGTGCCAGCAGTTTATCGTTCGGGACAGCGAACACCGGGGAGCTGTTTTTT
many,TRBJ1-6,TRBV20-1,15,TRBD1,CSARGGTGMNSPLHF,TGCAGTGCTAGAGGAGGGACAGGGATGAATTCACCCCTCCACTTT
few,TRBJ2-7,TRBV20-1,16,TRBD2,CSAGEGGVAGHVEQYF,TGCAGTGCTGGAGAGGGAGGAGTAGCGGGACACGTGGAGCAGTACTTC
many,TRBJ2-7,TRBV28,15,TRBD1,CASTRGGSNLYEQYF,TGTGCCAGCACCCGAGGGGGCTCGAACTTATACGAGCAGTACTTC
few,TRBJ2-5,TRBV10-2,15,.,CASSPTLGSQETQYF,TGCGCCAGCAGCCCGACACTAGGGAGCCAAGAGACCCAGTACTTC
once,TRBJ2-7,TRBV5-1,15,TRBD2,CASSWGLAGAREQYF,TGCGCCAGCAGCTGGGGACTAGCGGGAGCCAGGGAGCAGTACTTC
.,TRBJ1-1,TRBV27,14,.,CASSLGAQNTEAFF,TGTGCCAGCAGTTTGGGGGCCCAGAACACTGAAGCTTTCTTT
many,TRBJ2-7,TRBV11-2,14,TRBD2,CASRGLAGVGEQYF,TGTGCCAGCAGAGGACTAGCGGGAGTGGGGGAGCAGTACTTC
many,TRBJ2-7,TRBV20-1,11,.,CSAETGYEQYF,TGCAGTGCTGAGACGGGTTACGAGCAGTACTTC
many,TRBJ1-2,TRBV2,14,TRBD1,CASSEAGGLYGYTF,TGTGCCAGCAGTGAGGCAGGGGGCCTCTATGGCTACACCTTC
many,TRBJ2-6,TRBV28,17,TRBD1,CASSLGDRGSGANVLTF,TGTGCCAGCAGTTTAGGAGACAGGGGCTCTGGGGCCAACGTCCTGACTTTC